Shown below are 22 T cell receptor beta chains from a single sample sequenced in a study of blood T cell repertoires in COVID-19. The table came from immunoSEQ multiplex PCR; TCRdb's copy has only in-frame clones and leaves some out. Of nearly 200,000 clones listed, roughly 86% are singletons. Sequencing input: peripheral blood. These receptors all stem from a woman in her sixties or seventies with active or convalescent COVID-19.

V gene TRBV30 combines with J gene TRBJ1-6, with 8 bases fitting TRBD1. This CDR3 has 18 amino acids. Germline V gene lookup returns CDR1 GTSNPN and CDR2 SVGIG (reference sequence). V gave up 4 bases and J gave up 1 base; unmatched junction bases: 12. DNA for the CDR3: TGTGCCTGGAAAGGTAGTCAGGGGGCGGGTTCCTATAATTCACCCCTCCACTTT. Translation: CAWKGSQGAGSYNSPLHF.

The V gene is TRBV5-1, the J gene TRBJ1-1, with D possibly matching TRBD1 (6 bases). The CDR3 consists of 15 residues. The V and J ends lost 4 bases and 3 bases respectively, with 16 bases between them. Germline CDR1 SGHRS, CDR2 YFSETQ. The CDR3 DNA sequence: TGCGCCAGCAGCCCCTTGGGGGCGAGCTACACTGAAGCTTTCTTT. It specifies CASSPLGASYTEAFF.

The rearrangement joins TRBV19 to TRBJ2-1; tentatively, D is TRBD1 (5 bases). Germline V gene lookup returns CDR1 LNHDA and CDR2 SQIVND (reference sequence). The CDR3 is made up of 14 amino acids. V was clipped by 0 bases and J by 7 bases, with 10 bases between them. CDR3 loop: CASSIEWGRNEQFF. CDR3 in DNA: TGTGCCAGTAGTATAGAATGGGGCAGGAATGAGCAGTTCTTC.

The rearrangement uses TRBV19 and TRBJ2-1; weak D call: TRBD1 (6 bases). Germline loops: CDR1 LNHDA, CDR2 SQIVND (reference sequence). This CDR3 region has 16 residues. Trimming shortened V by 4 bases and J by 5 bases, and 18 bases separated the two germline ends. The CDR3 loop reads CASSTGPGTLDNEQFF. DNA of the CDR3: TGTGCCAGTAGTACTGGGCCCGGGACACTCGACAATGAGCAGTTCTTC.

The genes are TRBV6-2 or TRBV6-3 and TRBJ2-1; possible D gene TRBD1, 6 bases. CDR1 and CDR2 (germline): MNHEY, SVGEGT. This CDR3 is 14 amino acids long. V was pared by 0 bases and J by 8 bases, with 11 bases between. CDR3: CASSYSGARYEQFF. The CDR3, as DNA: TGTGCCAGCAGTTACTCGGGGGCCCGGTATGAGCAGTTCTTC.

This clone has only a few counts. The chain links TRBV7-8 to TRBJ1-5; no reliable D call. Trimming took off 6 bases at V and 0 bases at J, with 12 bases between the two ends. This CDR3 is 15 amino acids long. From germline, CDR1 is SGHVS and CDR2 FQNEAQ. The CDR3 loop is CASSRLGGSNQPQHF. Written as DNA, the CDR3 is TGTGCCAGCAGTCGGTTAGGAGGTAGCAATCAGCCCCAGCATTTT.

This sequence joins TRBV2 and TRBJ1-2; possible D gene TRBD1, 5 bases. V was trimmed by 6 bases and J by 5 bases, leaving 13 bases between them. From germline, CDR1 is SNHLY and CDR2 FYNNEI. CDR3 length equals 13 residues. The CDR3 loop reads CASRRTLLYGYTF. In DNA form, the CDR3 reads TGTGCCAGCAGAAGGACACTACTTTATGGCTACACCTTC.

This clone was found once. As DNA, the CDR3 is TGTGCCAGTATCCGGACAGTTTATAACAATCAGCCCCAGCATTTT. Translated, it gives CASIRTVYNNQPQHF. The chain links TRBV19 to TRBJ1-5; tentative D call: TRBD1 (6 bases). Trimming left V 7 bases short and J 3 bases short, with 16 bases between. This CDR3 is 15 amino acids long. In germline, CDR1 is LNHDA, CDR2 SQIVND (reference sequence).

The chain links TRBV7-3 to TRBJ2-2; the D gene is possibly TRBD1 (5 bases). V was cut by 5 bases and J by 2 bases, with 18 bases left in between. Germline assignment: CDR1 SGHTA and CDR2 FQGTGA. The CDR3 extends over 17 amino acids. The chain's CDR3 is CASSPYPARANTGELFF. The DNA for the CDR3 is TGTGCCAGCAGCCCCTACCCCGCCAGGGCCAACACCGGGGAGCTGTTTTTT.

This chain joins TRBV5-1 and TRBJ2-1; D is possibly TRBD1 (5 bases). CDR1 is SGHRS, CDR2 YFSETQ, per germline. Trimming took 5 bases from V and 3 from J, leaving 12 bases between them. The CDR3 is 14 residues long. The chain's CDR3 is CASRQGGGYNEQFF. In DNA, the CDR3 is TGCGCCAGCAGGCAGGGTGGTGGCTACAATGAGCAGTTCTTC. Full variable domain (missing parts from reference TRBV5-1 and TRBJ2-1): KAGVTQTPRYLIKTRGQQVTLSCSPISGHRSVSWYQQTPGQGLQFLFEYFSETQRNKGNFPGRFSGRQFSNSRSEMNVSTLELGDSALYLCASRQGGGYNEQFFGPGTRLTVL.

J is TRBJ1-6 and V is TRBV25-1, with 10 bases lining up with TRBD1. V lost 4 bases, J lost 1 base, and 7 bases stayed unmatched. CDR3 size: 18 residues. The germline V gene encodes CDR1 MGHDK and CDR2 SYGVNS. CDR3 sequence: CASSGTPGQGSYNSPLHF. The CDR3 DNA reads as TGTGCCAGCAGTGGGACACCGGGACAGGGGTCCTATAATTCACCCCTCCACTTT.

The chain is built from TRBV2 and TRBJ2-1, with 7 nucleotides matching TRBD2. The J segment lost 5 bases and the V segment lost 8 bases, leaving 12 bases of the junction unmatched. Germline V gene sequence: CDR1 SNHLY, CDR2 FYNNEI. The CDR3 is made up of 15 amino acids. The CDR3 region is CASRGDLALDNEQFF. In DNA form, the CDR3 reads TGTGCCAGCCGGGGGGACCTAGCGCTCGACAATGAGCAGTTCTTC.

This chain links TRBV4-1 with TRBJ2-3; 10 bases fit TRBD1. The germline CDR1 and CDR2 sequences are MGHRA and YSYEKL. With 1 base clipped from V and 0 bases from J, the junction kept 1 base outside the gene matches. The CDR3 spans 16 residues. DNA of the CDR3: TGCGCCAGCAGCCAAGGGGACAGGGGTAGCACAGATACGCAGTATTTT. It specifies CASSQGDRGSTDTQYF.

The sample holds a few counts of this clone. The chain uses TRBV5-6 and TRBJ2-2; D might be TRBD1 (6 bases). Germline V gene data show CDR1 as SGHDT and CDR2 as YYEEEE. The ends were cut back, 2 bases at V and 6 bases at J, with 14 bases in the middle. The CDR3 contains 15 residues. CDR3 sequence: CASSFGTGLAGELFF. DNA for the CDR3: TGTGCCAGCAGCTTTGGAACAGGGTTGGCCGGGGAGCTGTTTTTT.

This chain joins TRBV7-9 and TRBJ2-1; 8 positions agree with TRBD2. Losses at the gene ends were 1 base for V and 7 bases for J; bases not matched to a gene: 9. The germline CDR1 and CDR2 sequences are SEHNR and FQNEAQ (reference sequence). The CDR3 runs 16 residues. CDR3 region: CASSLGAGAIWNEQFF. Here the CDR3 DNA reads TGTGCCAGCAGCTTAGGAGCGGGGGCGATCTGGAATGAGCAGTTCTTC.

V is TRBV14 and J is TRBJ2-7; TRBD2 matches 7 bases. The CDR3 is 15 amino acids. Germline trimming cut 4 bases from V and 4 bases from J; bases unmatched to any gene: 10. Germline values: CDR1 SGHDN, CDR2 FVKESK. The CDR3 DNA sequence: TGTGCCAGCAGCCTCACTCCCACTAGCGCGTACGAGCAGTACTTC. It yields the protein CASSLTPTSAYEQYF.

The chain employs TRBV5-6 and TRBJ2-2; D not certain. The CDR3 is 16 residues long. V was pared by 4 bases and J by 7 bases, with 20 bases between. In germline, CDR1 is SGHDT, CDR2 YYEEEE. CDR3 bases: TGTGCCAGCAGCCACGTTGTCGCCTACTCGGGCGGGGAGCTGTTTTTT. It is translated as CASSHVVAYSGGELFF.

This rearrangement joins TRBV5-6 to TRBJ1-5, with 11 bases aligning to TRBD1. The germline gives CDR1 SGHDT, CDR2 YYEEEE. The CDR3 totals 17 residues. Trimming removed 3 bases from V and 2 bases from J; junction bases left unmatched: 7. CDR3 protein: CASSWYRTGGGNQPQHF. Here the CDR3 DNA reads TGTGCCAGCAGCTGGTACCGGACAGGGGGCGGCAATCAGCCCCAGCATTTT.

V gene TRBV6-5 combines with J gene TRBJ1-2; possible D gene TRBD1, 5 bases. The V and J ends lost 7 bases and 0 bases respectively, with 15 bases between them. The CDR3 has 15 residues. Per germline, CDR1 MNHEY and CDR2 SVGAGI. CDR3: CASTQPGDPNYGYTF. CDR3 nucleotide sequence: TGTGCCAGCACTCAGCCGGGGGATCCTAACTATGGCTACACCTTC.

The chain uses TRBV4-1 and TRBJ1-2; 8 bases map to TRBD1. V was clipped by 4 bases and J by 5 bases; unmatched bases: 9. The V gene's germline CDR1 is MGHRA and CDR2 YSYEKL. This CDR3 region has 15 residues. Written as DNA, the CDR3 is TGCGCCAGCAGCCTAAACCAACAGGGGGGTTATGGCTACACCTTC. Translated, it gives CASSLNQQGGYGYTF.

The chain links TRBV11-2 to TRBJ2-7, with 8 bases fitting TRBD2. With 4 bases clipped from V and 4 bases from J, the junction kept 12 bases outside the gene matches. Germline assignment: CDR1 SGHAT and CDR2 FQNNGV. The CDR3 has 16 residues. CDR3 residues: CASSSLSGSVLYEQYF. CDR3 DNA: TGTGCCAGCAGCTCCCTGAGCGGGAGTGTCCTATACGAGCAGTACTTC.

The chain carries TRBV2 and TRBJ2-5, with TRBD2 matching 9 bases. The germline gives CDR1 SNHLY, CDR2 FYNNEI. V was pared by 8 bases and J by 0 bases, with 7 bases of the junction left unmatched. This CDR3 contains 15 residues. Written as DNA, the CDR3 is TGTGCCAGCGGCGGGGGGGGACCCAACCAAGAGACCCAGTACTTC. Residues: CASGGGGPNQETQYF.